These T cell receptor beta chains were read from a single sample in a study of cytomegalovirus exposure and HLA in healthy donors. Some clones are missing from TCRdb's copy, which holds only in-frame ones; the method was immunoSEQ multiplex PCR. The repertoire holds about 190,000 clones, with 65% to 90% as singletons. The sequenced material came from PBMCs. All receptors come from a woman aged 25 to 45 in good health and CMV-seronegative. Each CDR3 is given with its conserved first and last residue. D genes are given only for firm matches. Rows may omit the clone size; those that give it use once, few, many or a size class.

TRBJ2-7 | TRBD1 | TRBV2 | . | 13 | CASSGQGDHEQYF | TGTGCCAGCAGTGGTCAGGGGGACCACGAGCAGTACTTC
TRBJ2-3 | TRBD2 | TRBV12-5 | . | 14 | CASAFSGNTDTQYF | TGTGCTAGTGCCTTTAGCGGGAACACAGATACGCAGTATTTT
TRBJ2-3 | TRBD2 | TRBV5-1 | . | 18 | CASSLAQLAGVSTDTQYF | TGCGCCAGCAGCTTGGCCCAACTAGCGGGAGTGAGCACAGATACGCAGTATTTT
TRBJ2-7 | TRBD1 | TRBV28 | . | 12 | CASKQTGGEQYF | TGTGCCAGCAAACAGACAGGGGGCGAGCAGTACTTC
TRBJ1-5 | . | TRBV19 | . | 16 | CASSIGFRGGNQPQHF | TGTGCCAGTAGTATAGGATTCAGGGGTGGCAATCAGCCCCAGCATTTT
TRBJ2-7 | . | TRBV4-1 | . | 13 | CASSQDGGNEQYF | TGCGCCAGCAGCCAAGACGGAGGTAACGAGCAGTACTTC
TRBJ2-5 | TRBD1 | TRBV7-8 | . | 14 | CASSPRDRVETQYF | TGTGCCAGCAGCCCCCGGGACAGGGTGGAGACCCAGTACTTC
TRBJ2-7 | TRBD1 | TRBV25-1 | . | 14 | CASSEPGTVYEQYF | TGTGCCAGCAGTGAACCCGGGACAGTCTACGAGCAGTACTTC
TRBJ1-4 | . | TRBV5-4 | . | 14 | CASSPGGSNEKLFF | TGTGCCAGCAGCCCCGGTGGTTCTAATGAAAAACTGTTTTTT
TRBJ2-1 | . | TRBV5-1 | . | 16 | CASSFGTGIAYNEQFF | TGCGCCAGCAGCTTCGGAACAGGTATAGCCTACAATGAGCAGTTCTTC
TRBJ2-7 | . | TRBV29-1 | . | 13 | CSVEGKESYEQYF | TGCAGCGTTGAAGGGAAGGAGAGTTACGAGCAGTACTTC
TRBJ1-1 | . | TRBV5-1 | once | 13 | CASSSTGNTEAFF | TGCGCCAGCAGCTCGACAGGGAACACTGAAGCTTTCTTT
TRBJ1-5 | . | TRBV6-1 | . | 14 | CATGGLISNQPQHF | TGCGCCACCGGGGGACTGATTAGCAATCAGCCCCAGCATTTT